What follows is one T cell receptor beta chain and its context. Its antigen is currently unknown. Relative to the germline gene, one junction end is altered; a read error may explain this. This specimen comes from a study of human T cells and chemical hapten exposure. Study-level information: Throughout a study of roughly 5.5 months, patients underwent weekly scalp administration of diphenylcyclopropenone doses. Whole-study results and caveats: With regard to DPC sensitization, TCRs above 1 in 1000 frequency did not change.

This CDR3 is built from 13 residues. Germline V lookup: CDR1 MDHEN, CDR2 SYDVKM. Stated time point: patch test 1, 2 weeks after DPC sensitization. Specified treatment: therapeutic diphenylcyclopropenone sensitization with weekly scalp DPC. Unseparated into fractions, whole blood served as the source from which total RNA was extracted. Blood sampling preceded each patch test application. TCRdb analysed the RACE reads with MiXCR anew, one entry per CDR3 protein. Seen here are approximately 52,000 distinct CDR3 sequences, 8% to 13% observed once, and the top ten hold about 1.7%. The chain recombines TRBV28 with TRBJ1-2; 7 bases map to TRBD1. This TCR came from a woman aged 40 to 49 with alopecia areata. Some clones in this sample may be carry-over from other donors' samples. The starting material was whole blood, obtained in connection with sensitization to the hapten diphenylcyclopropenone (DPC). The CDR3 DNA sequence: TGTGCCAACAGTCTCGACAGGGAGGTGGGCTACACCTTC. Its translation is CANSLDREVGYTF.